This T cell receptor (beta chain) was captured by sequencing in a study of human T cells and chemical hapten exposure. Points from the study as a whole: Significantly more large CDR3 similarity clusters were formed by expanded TCRs than by controls.

This clonotype was counted ten times or more. The antigen remains unidentified. Specified time point: patch test 2, 6 weeks after DPC sensitization. This sample's treatment: therapeutic diphenylcyclopropenone sensitization with weekly scalp DPC. The drawing of blood occurred before each patch test was applied. Each CDR3 protein gets one entry after TCRdb re-called the RACE reads with MiXCR. The sample yields approximately 120,000 distinct CDR3 sequences, roughly a tenth seen once. The receptor comes from a woman aged 40 to 55 with alopecia areata. Some clones in this sample may be carry-over from other donors' samples. The sequenced sample was whole blood, obtained in connection with sensitization to the hapten diphenylcyclopropenone (DPC).

CDR3: CASSLDQNYRSIYNEQFF. The CDR3 DNA reads as TGTGCCAGCAGCTTAGACCAGAATTACCGATCCATATACAATGAGCAGTTCTTC. The chain joins TRBV7-2 to TRBJ2-1; D is uncertain. Trimming pared 1 base from V and 4 bases from J, leaving 20 bases between. CDR1 and CDR2 (germline): SGHTA, FQGNSA. The CDR3 has 18 residues.